This T cell receptor beta chain was sequenced during a study of beta chain features in type 1 diabetes. Study-wide points: Type 1 diabetes patients had TCRB CDR3s that were shorter (moderately but significantly so) in all four CD4+ subsets. The naive, central memory and Treg TCRB repertoires looked more alike in patients than they did in healthy donors.

All of the isolated RNA was reverse transcribed, so expressed TCRB transcripts were sequenced. TCRdb's table, derived via immunoSEQ multiplex PCR, lists solely in-frame clones and lacks some. The table lists 450,000 to 550,000 clones, approximately 28% of them singletons. CDR1 SGHTA and CDR2 FQGNSA come from the germline V gene. Trimming at V came to 1 base and at J to 7 bases, leaving 3 bases not matched to a gene. The CDR3 runs to 15 residues. Regarding this clone: The antigen is not known.

Sorted populations all exceeded 95% purity. Material: naive CD4+ T cells from blood. This receptor was obtained from a man between 18 and 35 years old in good health. This chain links TRBV7-2 with TRBJ2-1, with 11 bases aligning to TRBD2. Here the CDR3 reads CASSLGLAGTNEQFF. The CDR3 region has the DNA TGTGCCAGCAGCTTAGGACTAGCGGGGACAAATGAGCAGTTCTTC.